Shown below are 20 T cell receptor beta chains from a single sample sequenced in a study of T-cell reconstitution after alpha-beta-depleted transplantation in children. TCRbeta library preparation incorporated unique molecular identifiers. TCRdb re-analysed the PCR reads in MiXCR, keeping a single row per CDR3 protein. Here the sample spans 450,000 to 600,000 distinct CDR3 sequences, 15% to 20% being singletons. The source material was PBMCs from the stem cell graft donor, sampled from the stem cell graft. These receptors all stem from a human donor who donated a stem cell graft to a child with acute lymphoblastic leukemia.

The chain has TRBV20-1 and TRBJ2-5, with 14 bases that match TRBD2. V shed 8 bases, J shed 3 bases, and the junction held 5 bases outside the gene matches. The CDR3 is made up of 14 amino acids. CDR1 is DFQATT and CDR2 is SNEGSKA in the germline V gene (reference sequence). In nucleotides, the CDR3 is TGCAGTCATCCGGGACTAGCGGGAGAAGAGACCCAGTACTTC. As protein: CSHPGLAGEETQYF.

This clonotype was detected only a few times. CDR3 nucleotides: TGCAGTGCTGGAACCCAAGGCGGGCAGAAACTCTACGAGCAGTACTTC. It codes for CSAGTQGGQKLYEQYF. The genes are TRBV20-1 and TRBJ2-7, with D perhaps TRBD2 (5 bases). The CDR3 has 16 residues. Germline CDR1 and CDR2: DFQATT and SNEGSKA (reference sequence). The V gene lost 5 bases and the J gene lost 3 bases, with 23 bases spanning the gap.

This chain uses TRBV29-1 with TRBJ2-1; D uncertain. Germline CDR1 reads SQVTM; CDR2 reads ANQGSEA. V was clipped by 6 bases and J by 4 bases, with 13 bases between them. CDR3 length: 13 residues. The CDR3 loop is CSVSGPVYNEQFF. The CDR3 region has the DNA TGCAGCGTATCCGGACCAGTATACAATGAGCAGTTCTTC.

The rearrangement joins TRBV5-5 to TRBJ2-1, with 8 bases lining up with TRBD2. V lost 4 bases and J lost 8; bases outside the gene matches: 11. The CDR3 runs to 15 residues. Looked up from germline, CDR1 is SGHKS and CDR2 is YYEKEE (reference sequence). The CDR3 is CASSPGGGAQYEQFF. As DNA, the CDR3 is TGTGCCAGCAGCCCGGGGGGGGGAGCCCAATATGAGCAGTTCTTC.

A few counts support this clonotype. The rearrangement links TRBV20-1 to TRBJ2-7; TRBD2 is a possible D gene (6 bases). V lost 4 bases to trimming and J lost 3 bases, with 19 bases between them. CDR1 and CDR2 from the germline V gene are DFQATT and SNEGSKA (reference sequence). The CDR3 has 15 residues. CDR3 bases: TGCAGTGCTATCCTTATCGTGGGAGGCGGCTACGAGCAGTACTTC. This encodes CSAILIVGGGYEQYF.

J is TRBJ2-1 and V is TRBV14; D ambiguous. Trimming removed 1 base at V and 5 bases at J, with 18 bases between. Per germline, CDR1 SGHDN and CDR2 FVKESK. CDR3 length equals 17 residues. In DNA form, the CDR3 reads TGTGCCAGCAGCCAAGTGCCCGATGTATCTAGGGACAATGAGCAGTTCTTC. This encodes CASSQVPDVSRDNEQFF.

The chain couples TRBV7-9 to TRBJ2-7, with 11 bases fitting TRBD1. Germline CDR1 and CDR2: SEHNR and FQNEAQ (reference sequence). Trimming took 5 bases from V and 3 from J; bases not matched to a gene: 9. The CDR3 is 16 residues long. CDR3 nucleotide sequence: TGTGCCAGCAGCCACCCGAAGGACAGGGGGCTCTACGAGCAGTACTTC. This encodes CASSHPKDRGLYEQYF. Complete variable domain (other parts from reference TRBV7-9 and TRBJ2-7): DTGVSQNPRHKITKRGQNVTFRCDPISEHNRLYWYRQTLGQGPEFLTYFQNEAQLEKSRLLSDRFSAERPKGSFSTLEIQRTEQGDSAMYLCASSHPKDRGLYEQYFGPGTRLTVT.

The rearrangement uses TRBV7-8 and TRBJ2-7; possible D gene TRBD2, 5 bases. Germline V CDR1 and CDR2: SGHVS, FQNEAQ. This CDR3 comprises 16 residues. Trimming pared 3 bases from V and 3 bases from J, leaving 18 bases between. CDR3 region: CASSFPYLGVDYEQYF. As DNA, the CDR3 is TGTGCCAGCAGCTTTCCTTACTTGGGAGTCGACTACGAGCAGTACTTC.

This clonotype was recorded a few times. This chain links TRBV4-1 with TRBJ1-1; D may be TRBD1 (6 bases). V was trimmed by 4 bases and J by 4 bases, leaving 10 bases between them. Germline lookup yields CDR1 MGHRA and CDR2 YSYEKL. The CDR3 loop spans 13 amino acids. The CDR3 DNA reads as TGCGCCAGCAGCCGAGGGACATCCACTGAAGCTTTCTTT. Amino acids: CASSRGTSTEAFF.

This clonotype appeared a single time. Its ends do not fully match the called genes, so a read error is possible. The chain is built from TRBV20-1 and TRBJ2-6, with D tentatively TRBD1 or TRBD2 (8 bases each). The CDR3 is 16 amino acids. Germline lookup yields CDR1 DFQATT and CDR2 SNEGSKA (reference sequence). CDR3 residues: CCAGGQAVSGANVLTF. CDR3 sequence (DNA): TGCTGTGCGGGGGGACAGGCGGTCTCTGGGGCCAACGTCCTGACTTTC.

The table lists this clonotype with a few counts. V and J are TRBV7-9 and TRBJ2-3; TRBD2 agrees at 8 bases. Trimming at V came to 5 bases and at J to 5 bases, leaving 12 bases not matched to a gene. The CDR3 extends over 16 amino acids. Germline CDR1 reads SEHNR; CDR2 reads FQNEAQ (reference sequence). Here the CDR3 reads CASSALSGTSIDTQYF. The CDR3 region has the DNA TGTGCCAGCAGCGCGCTCTCCGGGACTAGTATAGATACGCAGTATTTT.

This clonotype was detected only a few times. The chain joins TRBV5-1 to TRBJ1-2, with 10 bases fitting TRBD1. Germline V lookup: CDR1 SGHRS, CDR2 YFSETQ. The junction had 5 bases not matched to a gene; V was cut back by 5 bases and J by 4 bases. The CDR3 sequence is 14 residues long. The CDR3: CASRDRGNSYGYTF. The CDR3 bases are TGCGCCAGCAGGGACAGGGGGAATTCCTATGGCTACACCTTC.

The rearrangement joins TRBV5-6 to TRBJ2-7, with D unclear. This CDR3 has 12 amino acids. The germline gives CDR1 SGHDT, CDR2 YYEEEE. The V gene lost 4 bases and the J gene lost 6 bases, with 11 bases spanning the gap. The CDR3 DNA is TGTGCCAGCAGCACCCGCGCGTTCGAGCAGTACTTC. Translated, it gives CASSTRAFEQYF.

The table lists this clonotype with a few counts. V usage is TRBV27 and J usage is TRBJ2-5; D not resolved. The CDR3 runs 15 residues. Germline V lookup: CDR1 MNHEY, CDR2 SMNVEV (reference sequence). Trimming removed 6 bases from V and 4 bases from J, with 18 bases in between. The CDR3 protein is CASRSSLGPGETQYF. The CDR3 DNA follows: TGTGCCAGCAGGTCCTCCCTGGGCCCGGGAGAGACCCAGTACTTC.

The table lists this clonotype with a few counts. The V and J genes are TRBV18 and TRBJ2-7; D ambiguous. Germline CDR1 KGHSH, CDR2 LQKENI. Trimming took 1 base from V and 0 from J, leaving 13 bases between them. The CDR3 sequence is 16 residues long. CDR3 DNA: TGTGCCAGCTCACCACGTCTGGCCAGTTACTCCTACGAGCAGTACTTC. Translating it yields CASSPRLASYSYEQYF.

The chain carries TRBV29-1 and TRBJ1-2; D possibly corresponds to TRBD1 (6 bases). This CDR3 is 12 amino acids long. CDR1 SQVTM and CDR2 ANQGSEA come from the germline V gene. V lost 4 bases and J lost 8, with 14 bases in between. The CDR3 loop reads CSVAGGRGGYTF. CDR3 bases: TGCAGCGTTGCGGGGGGGCGCGGAGGCTACACCTTC.

This clonotype was seen ten or more times. J is TRBJ1-5 and V is TRBV20-1; 10 bases align to TRBD1. The CDR3 is 16 residues long. Germline loops: CDR1 DFQATT, CDR2 SNEGSKA (reference sequence). Losses at the gene ends were 5 bases for V and 0 bases for J; bases not matched to a gene: 7. CDR3 sequence reads: CSAGDRGPYSNQPQHF. The CDR3 nucleotides read TGCAGTGCTGGGGACAGGGGACCTTATAGCAATCAGCCCCAGCATTTT.

This clonotype was recorded a few times. CDR3 region: CSVGQGAPDTQYF. The CDR3 coding sequence is TGCAGCGTTGGGCAGGGGGCCCCAGATACGCAGTATTTT. The V call is TRBV29-1, the J call TRBJ2-3, with TRBD1 matching 8 bases. The germline V gene has CDR1 SQVTM and CDR2 ANQGSEA. J was trimmed by 4 bases and V by 4 bases; bases with no gene match: 4. The CDR3 is 13 residues long.

The chain links TRBV11-1 to TRBJ1-2; D is unclear. Germline lookup yields CDR1 SGHAT and CDR2 FQDESV (reference sequence). The CDR3 length is 14 residues. The V and J ends lost 6 bases and 6 bases respectively, with 17 bases between them. CDR3 in amino acids: CASRLWLRGDGYTF. CDR3 bases: TGTGCCAGCAGACTCTGGCTCCGAGGTGATGGCTACACCTTC.

The sample holds a few counts of this clonotype. The rearrangement links TRBV4-1 to TRBJ2-3; D gene ambiguous. Trimming left V 0 bases short and J 8 bases short, with 9 bases between. Germline-derived CDR1 and CDR2 are MGHRA and YSYEKL. The CDR3 loop spans 13 amino acids. As DNA, the CDR3 is TGCGCCAGCAGCCAAGATGTGGAAGGTACGCAGTATTTT. Translated, it gives CASSQDVEGTQYF.